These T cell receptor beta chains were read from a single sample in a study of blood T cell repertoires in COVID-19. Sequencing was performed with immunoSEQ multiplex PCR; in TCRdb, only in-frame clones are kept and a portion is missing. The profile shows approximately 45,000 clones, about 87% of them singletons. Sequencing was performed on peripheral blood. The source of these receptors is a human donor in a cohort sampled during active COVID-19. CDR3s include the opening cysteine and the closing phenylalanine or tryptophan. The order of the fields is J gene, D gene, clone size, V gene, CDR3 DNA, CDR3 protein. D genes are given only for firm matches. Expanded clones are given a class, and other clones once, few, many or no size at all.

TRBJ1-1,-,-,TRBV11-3,TGTGCCAGCAGCTTAGATCAGAAGACTGAAGCTTTCTTT,CASSLDQKTEAFF
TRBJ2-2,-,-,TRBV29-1,TGCAGCGTCGGCCGACCGGGTCGGACCGGGGAGCTGTTTTTT,CSVGRPGRTGELFF
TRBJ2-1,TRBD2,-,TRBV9,TGTGCCAGCAGCGTAGATGCTAGCGGGTATCAGTTCTTC,CASSVDASGYQFF
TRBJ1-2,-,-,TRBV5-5,TGTGCCAGCAGCTGGGGACCAGGGGATTCGCGTGGCTACACCTTC,CASSWGPGDSRGYTF
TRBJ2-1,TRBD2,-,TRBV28,TGTGCCAGCAGTTTATACGGACTAGCGGGAGGAAATGAGCAGTTCTTC,CASSLYGLAGGNEQFF
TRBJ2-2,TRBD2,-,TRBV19,TGTGCCAGCTTAGCGGGAGTGAACACCGGGGAGCTGTTTTTT,CASLAGVNTGELFF
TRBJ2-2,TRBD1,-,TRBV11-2,TGTGCCAGCAGGATGGGACAGGGGGCCATCGGGGAGCTGTTTTTT,CASRMGQGAIGELFF
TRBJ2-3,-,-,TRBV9,TGTGCCAGCAGCCTTACCTCAGGTTTCAAGACAGATACGCAGTATTTT,CASSLTSGFKTDTQYF
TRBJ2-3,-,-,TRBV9,TGTGCCAGCAGCGTAGAGGGGAACACAGATACGCAGTATTTT,CASSVEGNTDTQYF
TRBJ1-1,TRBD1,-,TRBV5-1,TGCGCCAGCAGAAACACAGGGGGTTCGGACACTGAAGCTTTCTTT,CASRNTGGSDTEAFF
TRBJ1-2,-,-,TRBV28,TGTGCCAGCAGTTTGAGCGGGGGAGGGGGTTACTATGGCTACACCTTC,CASSLSGGGGYYGYTF
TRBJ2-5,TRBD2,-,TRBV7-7,TGTGCCAGCAGCTTAGTAGGGGCGGGAGGGCCCGAGACCCAGTACTTC,CASSLVGAGGPETQYF
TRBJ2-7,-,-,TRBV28,TGTGCCAGCAGTTTTGGTACATACTACGAGCAGTACTTC,CASSFGTYYEQYF
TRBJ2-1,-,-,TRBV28,TGTGCCAGCAGTTTCTCCAGCTCCTACAATGAGCAGTTCTTC,CASSFSSSYNEQFF
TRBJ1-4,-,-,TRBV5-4,TGTGCCAGCAGCTTGGATAAGGGGCGGGAAAAACTGTTTTTT,CASSLDKGREKLFF
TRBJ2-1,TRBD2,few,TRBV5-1,TGCGCCAGCAGCTTGACTAGCGGGAGCTCCTACAATGAGCAGTTCTTC,CASSLTSGSSYNEQFF
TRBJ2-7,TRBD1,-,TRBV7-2,TGTGCCAGCAGCCCGCACCCCGGGACAGGGGGCTACGAGCAGTACTTC,CASSPHPGTGGYEQYF
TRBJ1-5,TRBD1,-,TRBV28,TGTGCCAGCAGTTTATTGGCCAGGGGGAATCAGCCCCAGCATTTT,CASSLLARGNQPQHF